The 14 T cell receptor beta chains in this list originate from one sample, sequenced in a study of read filtering for tumor transcriptome and immune sequencing. Molecular barcoded adaptors covering alpha/delta and beta/gamma chains were used on about 390 ng RNA. TCRdb recomputed calls from the reads with MiXCR, one row per CDR3 protein. The table shows more than 45,000 distinct CDR3 sequences, with approximately 13% occurring only once. The source material was a population of CD138-negative cells sorted from bone marrow. These receptors came from a donor at least 40 years old with multiple myeloma.

As regards this clonotype: Relative to the germline gene, one junction end is altered; a read error may explain this. CDR3 in DNA: TGTGCCGGCAGCTTAGGCGTTCCAAGAGGAGAAAAACTGTTCTTT. It codes for CAGSLGVPRGEKLFF. This chain joins TRBV11-3 and TRBJ1-4; no clear D gene. The CDR3 totals 15 residues. Germline assignment: CDR1 SGHNT and CDR2 YENEEA.

Points on this clonotype: A read error likely explains this, since a far larger clone differs by one base. The chain recombines TRBV7-8 with TRBJ2-5; 7 bases line up with TRBD2. There are 13 residues in the CDR3. From germline, CDR1 is SGHVS and CDR2 FQNEAQ. The CDR3 DNA reads TGTCCCAGCAGCGGGGACCACCAAGAGACCCAGTACTTC. As protein: CPSSGDHQETQYF.

This clonotype was seen many times. The chain links TRBV7-9 to TRBJ1-4; TRBD1 matches 7 bases. This CDR3 is 15 amino acids long. V trimming: 5 bases; J trimming: 4 bases; junction bases outside the gene matches: 7. Per the germline V gene, CDR1 is SEHNR and CDR2 is FQNEAQ (reference sequence). DNA for the CDR3: TGTGCCAGCAGCCCGCAACAGGGGAGTAATGAAAAACTGTTTTTT. This gives the protein CASSPQQGSNEKLFF.

A few counts support this clonotype. An end of the junction does not agree with germline; a read error may underlie this. This chain joins TRBV7-7 and TRBJ2-1, with TRBD1 matching over 7 bases. Germline V gene lookup returns CDR1 SSHAT and CDR2 FNYEAQ (reference sequence). This CDR3 is built from 15 residues. The CDR3 protein is CASSLSDRVNNEQFF. The CDR3 DNA is TGTGCTAGCAGCTTATCCGACAGGGTGAACAATGAGCAGTTCTTC.

There are many counts of this clonotype. This rearrangement joins TRBV24-1 to TRBJ2-1; a possible D gene is TRBD1 (5 bases). Germline V gene sequence: CDR1 KGHDR, CDR2 SFDVKD. The CDR3 is 12 amino acids. Trimming shortened V by 4 bases and J by 5 bases, and 5 bases separated the two germline ends. As DNA, the CDR3 is TGTGCCACCAGTGACAGGGACAATGAGCAGTTCTTC. It yields the protein CATSDRDNEQFF.

Remarks on this clonotype: This may be a read error: a much more frequent sequence differs by one nucleotide. Because it lacks the conserved phenylalanine or tryptophan at the end, this CDR3 is likely a read error. This rearrangement joins TRBV11-2 to TRBJ1-1; D possibly corresponds to TRBD1 (6 bases). Trimming pared 5 bases from V and 7 bases from J, leaving 17 bases between. The CDR3 runs 14 residues. Germline CDR1 is SGHAT and CDR2 is FQNNGV. In DNA form, the CDR3 reads TGTGCCAGCAGCCCGGGGACAATGGGACTTGAAGCTTTCTTA. Its protein product is CASSPGTMGLEAFL.

This clonotype was detected only a few times. This may be a read error: a much more frequent sequence differs by one nucleotide. Because the CDR3 is missing its conserved closing phenylalanine or tryptophan, this is likely a read error. CDR3 sequence (DNA): TGTGCCAGCAGCCGATCAACGACCCAGTACCTC. This gives the protein CASSRSTTQYL. The chain employs TRBV14 and TRBJ2-5; D remains unclear. The CDR3 covers 11 residues. In germline, CDR1 is SGHDN, CDR2 FVKESK. V lost 4 bases and J 7 bases, leaving 7 bases between the germline ends.

This clonotype came up many times. V and J are TRBV30 and TRBJ1-5, with a possible D match to TRBD1 (6 bases). Between the trimmed V and J ends, which lost 2 bases and 6 bases, there was a span of 11 bases. This CDR3 is 13 amino acids long. Germline V gene data show CDR1 as GTSNPN and CDR2 as SVGIG (reference sequence). CDR3 coding DNA: TGTGCCTGGAGTTCCAGGGGCGGTCAGCCCCAGCATTTT. This encodes CAWSSRGGQPQHF.

This clonotype appeared many times. This chain uses TRBV5-1 with TRBJ2-2; 7 bases are a match to TRBD2. The CDR3 is 16 amino acids. V was clipped by 4 bases and J by 3 bases; unmatched bases: 9. In germline, CDR1 is SGHRS, CDR2 YFSETQ. CDR3 nucleotides: TGCGCCAGCAGCGAGAGCCGGGCGGGAGACACCGGGGAGCTGTTTTTT. Protein: CASSESRAGDTGELFF.

This clonotype was seen at least ten times. This chain connects TRBV7-9 to TRBJ2-7, with 7 bases that match TRBD1. The CDR3 spans 16 residues. V was pared by 4 bases and J by 2 bases, with 11 bases of the junction left unmatched. Germline assignment: CDR1 SEHNR and CDR2 FQNEAQ (reference sequence). The CDR3 protein is CASSSIWGQRTYEQYF. The CDR3 DNA reads as TGTGCCAGCAGCTCGATTTGGGGACAGCGAACCTACGAGCAGTACTTC.

The sample holds many counts of this clonotype. The V and J genes are TRBV20-1 and TRBJ2-7; 7 positions match TRBD1. V trimming: 0 bases; J trimming: 6 bases; junction bases outside the gene matches: 8. CDR3 length: 14 residues. CDR1 and CDR2 from the germline V gene are DFQATT and SNEGSKA (reference sequence). The CDR3 region has the DNA TGCAGTGCTAGAGATCCAAGGGGGCGAGGCGAGCAGTACTTC. It yields the protein CSARDPRGRGEQYF.

This clonotype was counted at least ten times. The junction departs from the called germline gene at one end, perhaps through a read error. The V call is TRBV7-7, the J call TRBJ2-2; no definite D call. The CDR3 covers 14 residues. Germline V lookup: CDR1 SSHAT, CDR2 FNYEAQ (reference sequence). The CDR3 here is CASSLKGGGRELFF. The CDR3 coding sequence is TGTGCTAGCAGCTTAAAGGGCGGTGGTCGGGAGCTGTTTTTT.

This clonotype showed up many times. This rearrangement joins TRBV19 to TRBJ2-1, with TRBD1 as a possible D gene (5 bases). The V gene's germline CDR1 is LNHDA and CDR2 SQIVND (reference sequence). The CDR3 totals 14 residues. V shed 3 bases and J shed 10 bases, with 16 bases lying between them. The CDR3 coding sequence is TGTGCCAGTAGTATCAGGGCTCCGAGTATGGAGCAGTTCTTC. Its protein product is CASSIRAPSMEQFF.

This clonotype was found many times. The V gene is TRBV5-1, the J gene TRBJ2-7, with a weak D call TRBD2 (5 bases). Looked up from germline, CDR1 is SGHRS and CDR2 is YFSETQ. This CDR3 contains 14 residues. The germline V and J ends were trimmed by 0 bases and 0 bases, with 7 bases remaining between them. DNA of the CDR3: TGCGCCAGCAGCTTGGGAGCGGCCTCCTACGAGCAGTACTTC. Encoded protein: CASSLGAASYEQYF.